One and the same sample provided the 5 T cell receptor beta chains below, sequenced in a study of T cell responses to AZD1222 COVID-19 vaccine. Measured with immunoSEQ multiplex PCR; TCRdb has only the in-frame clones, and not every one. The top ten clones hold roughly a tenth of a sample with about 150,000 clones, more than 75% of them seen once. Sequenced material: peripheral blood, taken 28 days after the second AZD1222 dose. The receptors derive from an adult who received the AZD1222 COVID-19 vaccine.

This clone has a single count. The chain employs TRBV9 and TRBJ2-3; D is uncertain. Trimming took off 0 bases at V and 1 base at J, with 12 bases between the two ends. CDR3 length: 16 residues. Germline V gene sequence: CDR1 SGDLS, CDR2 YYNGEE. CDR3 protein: CASSVDDGLGTDTQYF. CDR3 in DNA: TGTGCCAGCAGCGTAGACGACGGGTTAGGCACAGATACGCAGTATTTT.

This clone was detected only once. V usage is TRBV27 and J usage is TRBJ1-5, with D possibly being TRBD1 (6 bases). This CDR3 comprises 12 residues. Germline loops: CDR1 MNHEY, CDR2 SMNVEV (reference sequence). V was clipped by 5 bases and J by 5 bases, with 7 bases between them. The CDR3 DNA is TGTGCCAGCAGTACAGGGCATCAGCCCCAGCATTTT. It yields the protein CASSTGHQPQHF.

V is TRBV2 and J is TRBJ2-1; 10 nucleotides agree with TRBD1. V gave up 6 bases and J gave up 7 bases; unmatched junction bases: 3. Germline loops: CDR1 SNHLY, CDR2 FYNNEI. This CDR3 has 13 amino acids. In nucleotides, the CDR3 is TGTGCCAGCAGCGGGACAGGGGAGAATGAGCAGTTCTTC. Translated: CASSGTGENEQFF. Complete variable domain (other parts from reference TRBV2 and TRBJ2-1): EPEVTQTPSHQVTQMGQEVILRCVPISNHLYFYWYRQILGQKVEFLVSFYNNEISEKSEIFDDQFSVERPDGSNFTLKIRSTKLEDSAMYFCASSGTGENEQFFGPGTRLTVL.

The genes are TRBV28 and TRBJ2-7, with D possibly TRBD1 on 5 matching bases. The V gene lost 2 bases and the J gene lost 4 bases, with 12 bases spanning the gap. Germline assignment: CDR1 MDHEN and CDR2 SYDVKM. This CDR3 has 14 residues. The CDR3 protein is CASSLVETEYEQYF. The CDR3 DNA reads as TGTGCCAGCAGTTTAGTAGAGACAGAGTACGAGCAGTACTTC.

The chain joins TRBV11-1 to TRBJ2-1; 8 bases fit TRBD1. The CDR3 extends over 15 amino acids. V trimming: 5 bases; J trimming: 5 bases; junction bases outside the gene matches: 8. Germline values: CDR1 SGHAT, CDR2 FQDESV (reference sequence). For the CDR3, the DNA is TGTGCCAGCAGCCGGACAGGGCCCCCGAACAATGAGCAGTTCTTC. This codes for CASSRTGPPNNEQFF.